This T cell receptor beta chain was identified during a study of blood T cell repertoires in COVID-19. Across the whole study: Specimens from acute and convalescent COVID-19 originated in the United States, Italy and Spain. From T cells, B-cell-depleted T cells, or PBMCs came the material, which was cDNA or gDNA.

After removal of 6 bases from V and 3 bases from J, the junction contained 8 bases not matched to a gene. The CDR3 is made up of 14 amino acids. From germline, CDR1 is SEHNR and CDR2 FQNEAQ (reference sequence). TCRdb's copy holds only in-frame clones and misses some; the assay was immunoSEQ multiplex PCR. The sample shows some 90,000 clones, more than 70% of them seen only once. V gene TRBV7-9 combines with J gene TRBJ2-7; TRBD2 matches 7 bases. The material sequenced was peripheral blood. The source of this sequence is a human donor in a cohort sampled during active COVID-19. CDR3 protein: CASRGGRSSYEQYF. CDR3 sequence (DNA): TGTGCCAGCAGGGGAGGGAGGTCGAGCTACGAGCAGTACTTC.